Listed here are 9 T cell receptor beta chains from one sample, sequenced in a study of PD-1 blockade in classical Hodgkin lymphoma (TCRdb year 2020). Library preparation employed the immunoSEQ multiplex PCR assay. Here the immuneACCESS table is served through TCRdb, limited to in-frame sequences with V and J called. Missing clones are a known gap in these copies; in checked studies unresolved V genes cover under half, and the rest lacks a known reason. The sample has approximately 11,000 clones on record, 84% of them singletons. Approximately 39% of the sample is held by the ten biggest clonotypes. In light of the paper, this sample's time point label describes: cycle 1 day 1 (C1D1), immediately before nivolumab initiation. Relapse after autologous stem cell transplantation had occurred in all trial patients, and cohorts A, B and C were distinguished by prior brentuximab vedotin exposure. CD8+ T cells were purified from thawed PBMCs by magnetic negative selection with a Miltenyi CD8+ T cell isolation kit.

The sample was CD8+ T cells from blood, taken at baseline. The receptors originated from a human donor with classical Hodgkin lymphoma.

For the CDR3, the DNA is TGTGCCAGCAGCCAAACAGGGTCCTACGAGCAGTACTTC. Translation gives CASSQTGSYEQYF. This rearrangement joins TRBV4-2 to TRBJ2-7; D is perhaps TRBD1 (6 bases). Germline V gene lookup returns CDR1 LGHNA and CDR2 YNFKEQ. The CDR3 contains 13 residues. V was pared by 2 bases and J by 1 base, with 6 bases between.

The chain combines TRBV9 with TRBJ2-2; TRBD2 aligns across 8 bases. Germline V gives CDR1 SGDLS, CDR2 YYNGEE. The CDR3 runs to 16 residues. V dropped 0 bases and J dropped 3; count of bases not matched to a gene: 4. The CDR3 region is CASSVAQLADTGELFF. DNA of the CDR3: TGTGCCAGCAGCGTAGCCCAACTAGCGGACACCGGGGAGCTGTTTTTT.

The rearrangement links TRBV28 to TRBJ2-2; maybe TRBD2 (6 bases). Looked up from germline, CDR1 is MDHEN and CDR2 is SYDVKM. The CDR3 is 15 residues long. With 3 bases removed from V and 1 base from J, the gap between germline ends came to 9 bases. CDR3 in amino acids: CASSLVAENTGELFF. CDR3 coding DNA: TGTGCCAGCAGTTTGGTAGCGGAGAACACCGGGGAGCTGTTTTTT.

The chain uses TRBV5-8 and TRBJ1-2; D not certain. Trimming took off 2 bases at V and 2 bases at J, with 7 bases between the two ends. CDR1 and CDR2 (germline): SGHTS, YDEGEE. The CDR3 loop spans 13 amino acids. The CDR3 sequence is CASSFSENYGYTF. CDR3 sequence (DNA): TGTGCCAGCAGCTTTTCCGAAAACTATGGCTACACCTTC.

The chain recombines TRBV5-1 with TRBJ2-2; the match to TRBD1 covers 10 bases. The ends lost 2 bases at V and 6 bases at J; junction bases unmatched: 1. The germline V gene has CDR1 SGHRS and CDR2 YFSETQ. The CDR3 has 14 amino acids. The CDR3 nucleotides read TGCGCCAGCAGCTTCGGACAGGGGGCCGGGGAGCTGTTTTTT. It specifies CASSFGQGAGELFF.

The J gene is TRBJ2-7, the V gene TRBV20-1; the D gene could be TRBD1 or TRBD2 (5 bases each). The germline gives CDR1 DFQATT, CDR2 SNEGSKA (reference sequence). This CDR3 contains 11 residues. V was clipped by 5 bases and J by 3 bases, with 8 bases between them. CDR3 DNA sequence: TGCAGTGCTCGGGACCTCTACGAGCAGTACTTC. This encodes CSARDLYEQYF.

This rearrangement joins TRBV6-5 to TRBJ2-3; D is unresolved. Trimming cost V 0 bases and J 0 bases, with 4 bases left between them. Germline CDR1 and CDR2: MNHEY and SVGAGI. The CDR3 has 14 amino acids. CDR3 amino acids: CASSYSASTDTQYF. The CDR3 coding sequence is TGTGCCAGCAGTTACTCCGCGAGCACAGATACGCAGTATTTT.

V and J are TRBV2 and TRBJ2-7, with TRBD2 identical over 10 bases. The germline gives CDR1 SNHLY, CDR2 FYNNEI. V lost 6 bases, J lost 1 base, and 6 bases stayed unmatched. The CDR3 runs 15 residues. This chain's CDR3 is CASRQGTSVSYEQYF. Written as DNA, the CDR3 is TGTGCCAGCAGACAGGGGACTAGCGTTTCCTACGAGCAGTACTTC.

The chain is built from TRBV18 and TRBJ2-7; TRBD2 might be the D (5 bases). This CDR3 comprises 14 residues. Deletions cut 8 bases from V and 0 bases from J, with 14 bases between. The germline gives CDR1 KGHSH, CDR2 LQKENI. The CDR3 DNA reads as TGTGCCAGCCACGGGATCGGGTCCTCCTACGAGCAGTACTTC. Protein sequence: CASHGIGSSYEQYF.